What follows are 19 T cell receptor beta chains derived from one specimen sequenced in a study of early T cells in non-severe SARS-CoV-2 infection. TCRdb processed the 5' RACE reads anew with MiXCR; each CDR3 protein has one entry. This sample carries about 62,000 distinct CDR3 sequences, less than 10% of them seen once, and the ten largest clones take about 1.2%. The sequencing input was whole blood. These receptors were collected from an adult who was a healthcare worker with PCR-confirmed SARS-CoV-2 infection or an uninfected control (not recorded which).

The chain employs TRBV7-3 and TRBJ2-5; D is perhaps TRBD1 or TRBD2 (5 bases each). This CDR3 contains 16 residues. V gave up 4 bases and J gave up 1 base, with 16 bases separating them. Germline assignment: CDR1 SGHTA and CDR2 FQGTGA. The CDR3 reads CASSSTGTLPQETQYF. CDR3 DNA: TGTGCCAGCAGCTCAACCGGGACGCTACCCCAAGAGACCCAGTACTTC.

There are many counts of this clonotype. The chain is built from TRBV13 and TRBJ2-7; D remains unclear. The V end was cut by 5 bases, the J end by 2 bases, with 13 bases between. There are 14 residues in the CDR3. The V gene's germline CDR1 is PRHDT and CDR2 FYEKMQ (reference sequence). CDR3 sequence: CASSPRTEAYEQYV. CDR3 in DNA: TGTGCCAGCAGCCCGAGGACGGAAGCCTACGAGCAGTACGTC.

This clonotype was seen ten or more times. The V call is TRBV7-6, the J call TRBJ2-2; unclear D gene. Trimming left V 5 bases short and J 5 bases short, with 18 bases between. The CDR3 length is 16 residues. Germline V gene lookup returns CDR1 SGHVS and CDR2 FNYEAQ. Here the CDR3 reads CASSPAFPEGTGELFF. The CDR3 DNA follows: TGTGCCAGCAGCCCGGCCTTCCCCGAAGGGACCGGGGAGCTGTTTTTT.

Many counts were recorded for this clonotype. The rearrangement joins TRBV2 to TRBJ2-4, with 7 bases matching TRBD1. The length of the CDR3 is 17 residues. Looked up from germline, CDR1 is SNHLY and CDR2 is FYNNEI. V was clipped by 6 bases and J by 5 bases; unmatched bases: 16. CDR3 region: CASRGDRDPPPENIQYF. The DNA for the CDR3 is TGTGCCAGCAGAGGTGACAGGGATCCTCCCCCAGAAAACATTCAGTACTTC. Variable domain in full (rest from reference TRBV2 and TRBJ2-4): EPEVTQTPSHQVTQMGQEVILRCVPISNHLYFYWYRQILGQKVEFLVSFYNNEISEKSEIFDDQFSVERPDGSNFTLKIRSTKLEDSAMYFCASRGDRDPPPENIQYFGAGTRLSVL.

Details on this clonotype: The CDR3 does not end in the conserved phenylalanine or tryptophan, so this is likely a read error. The gene calls are TRBV20-1 and TRBJ1-1, with 10 bases matching TRBD1. The germline CDR1 and CDR2 sequences are DFQATT and SNEGSKA (reference sequence). Germline trimming cut 6 bases from V and 3 bases from J; bases unmatched to any gene: 10. This CDR3 is 15 amino acids long. CDR3 nucleotide sequence: TGCAGTGCCCCGGGCCCCGGACAGGGGGACACTGAAGCTTTCTCT. Translation gives CSAPGPGQGDTEAFS.

This chain joins TRBV20-1 and TRBJ1-2; TRBD1 agrees at 8 bases. Germline V CDR1 and CDR2: DFQATT, SNEGSKA (reference sequence). The CDR3 has 12 amino acids. Trimming cost V 6 bases and J 3 bases; bases outside gene matches: 3. CDR3 residues: CSAPQGDYGYTF. CDR3 DNA sequence: TGCAGTGCCCCACAGGGGGACTATGGCTACACCTTC.

About this clonotype itself: A much larger clone is a single base away; this may be a read error. The rearrangement links TRBV11-3 to TRBJ1-1; D is unresolved. CDR1 and CDR2 (germline): SGHNT, YENEEA. This CDR3 is 16 amino acids long. CDR3 residues: CASRLDRMGRNTEAFF. CDR3 coding DNA: TGTGCCAGCAGATTAGATCGGATGGGCCGTAACACTGAAGCTTTCTTT.

This clonotype was counted a few times. The J gene is TRBJ1-5, the V gene TRBV7-2; no firm D call. In germline, CDR1 is SGHTA, CDR2 FQGNSA. Trimming stripped 5 bases from V and 2 bases from J, with 16 bases between. The CDR3 loop spans 16 amino acids. CDR3 sequence: CASSASLGGGNQPQHF. The CDR3 DNA reads as TGTGCCAGCAGCGCCTCACTGGGAGGTGGCAATCAGCCCCAGCATTTT.

This clonotype was picked up many times. V and J are TRBV7-9 and TRBJ2-7; D is uncertain. CDR1 is SEHNR, CDR2 FQNEAQ, per germline (reference sequence). This CDR3 is 11 amino acids long. V lost 10 bases to trimming and J lost 5 bases, with 12 bases between them. Here the CDR3 reads CANFFPNEQYV. CDR3 bases: TGTGCCAACTTTTTCCCCAACGAGCAGTACGTC.

This clonotype came up many times. The chain has TRBV18 and TRBJ1-1; TRBD1 might be the D (6 bases). Germline assignment: CDR1 KGHSH and CDR2 LQKENI. The CDR3 loop spans 15 amino acids. Trimming cost V 3 bases and J 0 bases, with 11 bases left between them. In DNA form, the CDR3 reads TGTGCCAGCTCACCGCGAGGGACATTGAACACTGAAGCTTTCTTT. This gives the protein CASSPRGTLNTEAFF.

There are a few counts of this clonotype. The genes are TRBV11-2 and TRBJ2-7; a possible D gene is TRBD2 (6 bases). Germline V lookup: CDR1 SGHAT, CDR2 FQNNGV. This CDR3 has 13 amino acids. V was shortened by 5 bases and J by 4 bases, with 12 bases between the two germline ends. The CDR3 sequence is CASSPNREYEQYV. The CDR3 bases are TGTGCCAGCAGCCCCAACCGGGAGTACGAGCAGTACGTC.

This clonotype was seen at least ten times. The rearrangement uses TRBV24-1 and TRBJ2-2; 7 nucleotides align to TRBD1. The CDR3 runs to 17 residues. The trim removed 4 bases at V and 1 base at J, leaving 8 bases unmatched. Germline values: CDR1 KGHDR, CDR2 SFDVKD. The CDR3 DNA follows: TGTGCCACCAGTGACGAACAGGGGTGGAGGAACACCGGGGAGCTGTTTTTT. Translated, it gives CATSDEQGWRNTGELFF.

This clonotype came up a few times. The chain uses TRBV6-5 and TRBJ1-1; no clear D gene. This CDR3 has 14 amino acids. The V end lost 3 bases, the J end lost 2 bases, and 10 bases lay between the germline ends. Germline CDR1 is MNHEY and CDR2 is SVGAGI. Written as DNA, the CDR3 is TGTGCCAGCAGTTATTTGACTGGCAACACTGAAGCTTTCTTT. Its translation: CASSYLTGNTEAFF.

This clonotype was observed a few times. The V and J genes are TRBV28 and TRBJ2-3, with TRBD2 identical over 8 bases. This CDR3 has 19 amino acids. From germline, CDR1 is MDHEN and CDR2 SYDVKM. V gave up 6 bases and J gave up 2 bases; unmatched junction bases: 19. This CDR3 is CASSPSLGSSGGHTDTQYF. The CDR3 DNA follows: TGTGCCAGCAGCCCCTCCCTGGGATCGAGCGGGGGCCACACAGATACGCAGTATTTT.

This clonotype was detected ten times or more. The chain carries TRBV7-8 and TRBJ2-5; D may correspond to TRBD1 or TRBD2 (6 bases each). V was pared by 1 base and J by 5 bases, with 14 bases between. Germline CDR1 and CDR2: SGHVS and FQNEAQ. There are 15 residues in the CDR3. In nucleotides, the CDR3 is TGTGCCAGCAGCTTAGTGACGGGGGCGGTGGAGACCCAGTACTTC. Translated: CASSLVTGAVETQYF.

This clonotype came up many times. The rearrangement uses TRBV7-2 and TRBJ1-6; D might be TRBD1 (5 bases). The V gene lost 2 bases and the J gene lost 6 bases, with 11 bases spanning the gap. The CDR3 loop spans 15 amino acids. Germline-derived CDR1 and CDR2 are SGHTA and FQGNSA. CDR3 amino acids: CASSLKPGTNSPLHF. As DNA, the CDR3 is TGTGCCAGCAGCTTAAAGCCAGGGACTAATTCACCCCTCCACTTT.

This clonotype turned up a few times. V usage is TRBV6-6 and J usage is TRBJ2-7; 11 bases fit TRBD2. Trimming cost V 6 bases and J 4 bases; bases outside gene matches: 5. Looked up from germline, CDR1 is MNHNY and CDR2 is SVGAGI (reference sequence). CDR3 length: 14 amino acids. The CDR3 reads CASSSRLAGYEQYV. In DNA, the CDR3 is TGTGCCAGCAGCTCACGACTAGCGGGGTACGAGCAGTACGTC.

This clonotype showed up just a few times. This chain uses TRBV5-1 with TRBJ1-3; D call uncertain. V lost 2 bases and J lost 8, with 17 bases in between. CDR1 and CDR2 (germline): SGHRS, YFSETQ. CDR3 length: 15 residues. The CDR3 here is CASSFGPDPRDTIYF. CDR3 DNA: TGCGCCAGCAGCTTTGGACCGGACCCGAGGGACACCATATATTTT.

The sample holds a few counts of this clonotype. J is TRBJ2-3 and V is TRBV3-2; the tabulated D call, TRBD2, remains unverified against the DNA. TRBV3-2 is termed a pseudogene. The CDR3 totals 15 residues. The CDR3 DNA is TGTGCCAGCAGCCTCACGACTAGCGGCACAGATACGCAGTATTTT. This translates into CASSLTTSGTDTQYF.